This TCR beta chain derives from a study of long-term antiretroviral therapy in people with HIV. Study findings and constraints: Post-ART, diversity grew, though it stayed under transplant donor control levels.

Germline assignment: CDR1 PRHDT and CDR2 FYEKMQ (reference sequence). The CDR3 runs to 17 residues. The ends lost 1 base at V and 2 bases at J; junction bases unmatched: 8. This was the immunoSEQ v3.0 assay at survey level. Using immunoSEQ multiplex PCR, the repertoire was profiled, and TCRdb retains in-frame clones only, with some absent. This sample has more than 35,000 clones, with roughly 93% found just once. On this clone: What it binds is not known.

This chain joins TRBV13 and TRBJ2-4; 7 bases match TRBD1. Sequencing was performed on unsorted PBMCs, taken 4.1 years after starting antiretroviral therapy. The source of this sequence is a woman in her forties or fifties with HIV. The chain's CDR3 is CASSLVLTGSTKNIQYF. CDR3 sequence (DNA): TGTGCCAGCAGCTTAGTCTTGACAGGGAGTACCAAAAACATTCAGTACTTC.